This T cell receptor (beta chain) emerged from a study of T cells in localized non-small cell lung cancer. Assay: immunoSEQ multiplex PCR; the TCRdb copy retains only in-frame clones and omits some. The sample consists of about 40,000 clones, about four fifths of them appearing once. V lost 8 bases to trimming and J lost 7 bases, with 14 bases between them. The CDR3 is 12 residues long. Germline CDR1 reads MNHEY; CDR2 reads SVGAGI. In regard to this clone: The antigen is undetermined.

Study-wide points: Uninvolved adjacent lung showed the highest T cell clonality, exceeding tumor.

The sample was peripheral blood mononuclear cells, taken before any cancer treatment. The sequence was collected from a male donor aged 60 or over with stage II lung adenocarcinoma. This chain uses TRBV6-5 with TRBJ1-1; D is unclear. The CDR3 loop reads CASGSRALEAFF. CDR3 bases: TGTGCCAGCGGTAGTCGGGCGCTTGAAGCTTTCTTT.